This section outlines one T cell receptor (beta chain) sequence together with its context. About 0.5 to 1 ug RNA was reverse transcribed with random hexamers. The TCR beta CDR3 was amplified by immunoSEQ multiplex PCR across 54 Vbeta, 13 Jbeta. TCRdb itself ran the immunoSEQ multiplex PCR reads through MiXCR, one entry per CDR3 protein. The sample records about 200,000 distinct CDR3 sequences, approximately 95% being singletons. Healthy donors constituted the controls, which were matched for age and sex. The CDR3 length is 15 residues. With V trimmed by 5 bases and J by 1 base, 6 bases remained unmatched. Germline assignment: CDR1 MRHNA and CDR2 SNTAGT. These data come from a study of CD8 T cells in Susac syndrome.

Sequenced: CD4+ T cells from PBMCs. This clonotype was obtained from a human donor in good health. The chain combines TRBV6-4 with TRBJ1-1; the match to TRBD1 covers 8 bases. This chain's CDR3 is CASSLTGAKNTEAFF. Here the CDR3 DNA reads TGTGCCAGCAGTTTGACAGGGGCTAAGAACACTGAAGCTTTCTTT.